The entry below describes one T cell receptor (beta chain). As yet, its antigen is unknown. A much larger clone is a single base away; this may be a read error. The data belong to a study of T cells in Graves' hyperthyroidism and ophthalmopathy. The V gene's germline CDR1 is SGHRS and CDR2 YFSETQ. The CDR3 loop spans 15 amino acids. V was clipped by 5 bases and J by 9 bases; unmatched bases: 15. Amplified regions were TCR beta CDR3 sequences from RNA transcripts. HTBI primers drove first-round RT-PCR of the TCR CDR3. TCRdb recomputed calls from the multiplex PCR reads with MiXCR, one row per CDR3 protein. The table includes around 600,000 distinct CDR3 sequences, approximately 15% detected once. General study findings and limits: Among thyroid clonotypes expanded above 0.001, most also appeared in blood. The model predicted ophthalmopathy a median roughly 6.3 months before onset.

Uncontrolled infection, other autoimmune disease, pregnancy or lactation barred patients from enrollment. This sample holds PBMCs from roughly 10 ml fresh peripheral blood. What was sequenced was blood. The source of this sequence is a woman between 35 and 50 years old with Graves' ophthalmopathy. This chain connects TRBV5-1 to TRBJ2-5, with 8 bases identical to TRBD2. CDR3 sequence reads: CASSTRDISGGAQYF. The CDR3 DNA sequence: TGCGCCAGCAGTACTCGGGACATTTCGGGGGGGGCCCAGTACTTC.